This TCR beta chain was recovered during a study of blood T cell repertoires in COVID-19. Study context: Collection of acute and convalescent COVID-19 samples took place in the United States, Italy and Spain.

Profiled with immunoSEQ multiplex PCR; TCRdb holds only in-frame clones, not every one. The sample has 180,000 or so clones; approximately 84% are singletons. With 0 bases removed from V and 6 bases from J, the gap between germline ends came to 14 bases. The germline CDR1 and CDR2 sequences are ENHRY and SYGVKD. CDR3 length: 16 residues. The clonotype was recovered from a human donor with acute or convalescent COVID-19. The donor label of this sample is uncertain. The source material was peripheral blood. The rearrangement links TRBV10-3 to TRBJ2-2; a possible D gene is TRBD2 (6 bases). In DNA form, the CDR3 reads TGTGCCATCAGTGAGTCGGAGGGCGGTCGAGCCGGGGAGCTGTTTTTT. Protein product: CAISESEGGRAGELFF.